The 10 T cell receptor beta chains presented below share a single source sample, sequenced in a study of blood T cell repertoires in COVID-19. Libraries were prepared by immunoSEQ multiplex PCR; TCRdb keeps only in-frame clonotypes and omits some of them. Altogether some 260,000 clones are present, 84% being singletons, with the ten largest covering roughly 4%. The sequencing input was PBMCs or T cells enriched from blood (not recorded which). The receptor set was obtained from a young man with acute COVID-19.

This clone has just one count. The chain combines TRBV27 with TRBJ2-7; TRBD1 agrees at 8 bases. This CDR3 comprises 15 residues. The V segment lost 2 bases and the J segment 3 bases; nucleotides outside the gene matches: 6. CDR1 and CDR2 (germline): MNHEY, SMNVEV (reference sequence). The CDR3 sequence is CASSLSQGAFYEQYV. The CDR3 nucleotides read TGTGCCAGCAGTTTAAGTCAGGGGGCGTTCTACGAGCAGTACGTC.

V and J are TRBV6-1 and TRBJ1-1; 8 nucleotides agree with TRBD1. J was trimmed by 5 bases and V by 0 bases; bases with no gene match: 2. The germline CDR1 and CDR2 sequences are MNHNS and SASEGT. The CDR3 is 14 amino acids. The CDR3 region has the DNA TGTGCCAGCAGTGAAGCGTACAGGGGGACTGAAGCTTTCTTT. Its translation: CASSEAYRGTEAFF.

The CDR3 nucleotides read TGTGCCAGCAGCCGAGGACTAGCTAACACCGGGGAGCTGTTTTTT. It encodes CASSRGLANTGELFF. The chain employs TRBV5-4 and TRBJ2-2; 8 nucleotides align to TRBD2. Per germline, CDR1 SGHNT and CDR2 YYREEE (reference sequence). The CDR3 extends over 15 amino acids. The V and J ends lost 4 bases and 2 bases, in that order; junction bases with no gene match: 4.

This chain joins TRBV11-2 and TRBJ1-5; D gene uncertain. The CDR3 covers 15 residues. V dropped 1 base and J dropped 4 bases, with 11 bases sitting between them. Germline V CDR1 and CDR2: SGHAT, FQNNGV. The CDR3 DNA reads as TGTGCCAGCAGCTTAGTGGGCGGGGAAAATCAGCCCCAGCATTTT. As protein: CASSLVGGENQPQHF.

V usage is TRBV14 and J usage is TRBJ1-1; D is unresolved. Trimming took off 0 bases at V and 8 bases at J, with 25 bases between the two ends. The CDR3 has 18 amino acids. Germline V gene lookup returns CDR1 SGHDN and CDR2 FVKESK. CDR3 nucleotides: TGTGCCAGCAGCCAAGAAAAAGACTTCAAATCAGGACTTGGCGAAGCTTTCTTT. This codes for CASSQEKDFKSGLGEAFF. Together with reference TRBV14 and TRBJ1-1, the CDR3 gives the full variable domain: EAGVTQFPSHSVIEKGQTVTLRCDPISGHDNLYWYRRVMGKEIKFLLHFVKESKQDESGMPNNRFLAERTGGTYSTLKVQPAELEDSGVYFCASSQEKDFKSGLGEAFFGQGTRLTVV.

This chain uses TRBV9 with TRBJ1-5; D is unclear. V lost 3 bases and J lost 6, with 13 bases in between. The germline gives CDR1 SGDLS, CDR2 YYNGEE. The CDR3 consists of 14 residues. Here the CDR3 reads CASSGAPIGQPQHF. The CDR3 DNA is TGTGCCAGCAGCGGAGCCCCGATTGGTCAGCCCCAGCATTTT.

This clone was picked up one time. The chain joins TRBV6-4 to TRBJ2-1; 8 nucleotides match TRBD2. Trimming at V came to 6 bases and at J to 8 bases, leaving 6 bases not matched to a gene. The length of the CDR3 is 13 residues. Germline V lookup: CDR1 MRHNA, CDR2 SNTAGT. CDR3 in amino acids: CASSPTSGYEQFF. The CDR3 nucleotides read TGTGCCAGCAGCCCTACTAGCGGCTATGAGCAGTTCTTC.

This clone was detected once. The chain carries TRBV19 and TRBJ1-2; 7 bases are shared with TRBD1. Germline assignment: CDR1 LNHDA and CDR2 SQIVND (reference sequence). The CDR3 is made up of 16 amino acids. V was pared by 1 base and J by 8 bases, with 13 bases of the junction left unmatched. CDR3 sequence (DNA): TGTGCCAGTAGTATAGTGGCCGGAACCCTCAGGGGGGGCTACACCTTC. It is translated as CASSIVAGTLRGGYTF.

The chain uses TRBV10-3 and TRBJ1-4, with unresolved D. Germline V gene lookup returns CDR1 ENHRY and CDR2 SYGVKD. The CDR3 sequence is 17 residues long. V was pared by 4 bases and J by 6 bases, with 21 bases between. The CDR3 DNA reads TGTGCCATCAGTGGGGGAGACACCTCGCCCGGAGATGAAAAACTGTTTTTT. It specifies CAISGGDTSPGDEKLFF.

This sequence joins TRBV19 and TRBJ1-2; D remains unclear. V gave up 8 bases and J gave up 7 bases, with 8 bases separating them. The CDR3 is 10 residues long. Germline V gene sequence: CDR1 LNHDA, CDR2 SQIVND (reference sequence). As DNA, the CDR3 is TGTGCCAGTGGTTTCGGTGGCTACACCTTC. Translation: CASGFGGYTF.